A selection of T cell receptor beta chains follows, all from one sample in a study of cytomegalovirus exposure and HLA in healthy donors. Some clones are missing from TCRdb's copy, which holds only in-frame ones; the method was immunoSEQ multiplex PCR. The table records about 160,000 clones, 80% of them present only once. Sequenced sample: PBMCs. The receptors originated from a male donor in good health and CMV-seropositive. Each CDR3 is given with its conserved first and last residue. D genes are given only for firm matches. Clone size, where shown, is once, few, many, or a class for clones that have expanded.

J,size,V,D,DNA,CDR3
TRBJ2-5,.,TRBV7-3,TRBD2,TGTGCCAGCAGCTTAAGCCCTGGCGGGAGGGTGGAGACCCAGTACTTC,CASSLSPGGRVETQYF
TRBJ1-4,.,TRBV20-1,.,TGCAGTGCACCCAGGGCCGGAAAACTGTTTTTT,CSAPRAGKLFF
TRBJ1-2,.,TRBV18,.,TGTGCCAGCTCACCAGCGGACGGAGGGGTGAAGACCTTC,CASSPADGGVKTF
TRBJ2-2,once,TRBV5-4,.,TGTGCCAGCAGCTTACCGGGGGTGGCAAGCATGAGCACCGGGGAGCTGTTTTTT,CASSLPGVASMSTGELFF
TRBJ2-7,.,TRBV5-1,.,TGCGCCAGCAGCTTGGTTGCAGGGGCGAACTACGAGCAGTACTTC,CASSLVAGANYEQYF
TRBJ2-1,.,TRBV5-1,.,TGCGCCAGCAGCTTAGCGTCGAATGAGCAGTTCTTC,CASSLASNEQFF
TRBJ2-7,.,TRBV19,TRBD2,TGTGCCAGCGCTTCCAGCGGGAGCTACGAGCAGTACTTC,CASASSGSYEQYF
TRBJ1-1,few,TRBV5-8,.,TGTGCCAGCAGCTTGGGACAGCGTGAAGCTTTCTTT,CASSLGQREAFF
TRBJ2-7,.,TRBV30,.,TGTGCCTGGATTTCAGGGGCGAGGGAGCAGTACTTC,CAWISGAREQYF
TRBJ1-5,.,TRBV4-2,.,TGTGCCAGCAGCCAAGATACGGGAAGCAATCAGCCCCAGCATTTT,CASSQDTGSNQPQHF
TRBJ2-3,.,TRBV19,TRBD2,TGTGCCAGTACCCAAGCGGGAGGAACAGATACGCAGTATTTT,CASTQAGGTDTQYF
TRBJ2-7,.,TRBV15,TRBD2,TGTGCCACCAGCGTCGGGACTAGCGGCTACGAGCAGTACTTC,CATSVGTSGYEQYF
TRBJ2-7,.,TRBV6-5,TRBD1,TGTGCCAGCAGTTACCGACAGGGGGCTGGCGAGCAGTACTTC,CASSYRQGAGEQYF
TRBJ2-5,few,TRBV7-9,.,TGTGCCAGCAGCTTTCGGGAAGAGACCCAGTACTTC,CASSFREETQYF
TRBJ1-4,.,TRBV18,.,TGTGCCAGCTCACCCTCGCCAGGGGATAACGAAAAACTGTTTTTT,CASSPSPGDNEKLFF
TRBJ2-7,.,TRBV5-1,.,TGCGCCAGCAGCCCGGCAGGGGTTATCGAGCAGTACTTC,CASSPAGVIEQYF
TRBJ2-5,.,TRBV5-4,TRBD2,TGTGCCAGCAGCTCGGAACTTCTAGCGGCGGGTAAAGAGACCCAGTACTTC,CASSSELLAAGKETQYF
TRBJ2-1,.,TRBV18,TRBD1,TGTGCCAGCTCGCCTGCCGAGGGACAGACTTTTGGCAATGAGCAGTTCTTC,CASSPAEGQTFGNEQFF
TRBJ1-1,.,TRBV11-3,TRBD1,TGTGCCAGCAGCTTATCTGGGGACAGCAGATATGAAGCTTTCTTT,CASSLSGDSRYEAFF
TRBJ2-2,.,TRBV25-1,.,TGTGCCAGCAGGCGAGTGGTCGGGGAGCTGTTTTTT,CASRRVVGELFF
TRBJ1-2,.,TRBV20-1,.,TGCAGTGCTAGGGACAATGGCTACACCTTC,CSARDNGYTF
TRBJ2-5,.,TRBV9,.,TGTGCCAGCAGCGTAGCAGGAGAGACCCAGTACTTC,CASSVAGETQYF
TRBJ1-4,.,TRBV11-3,TRBD1,TGTGCCAGCAGCTTAGTCCAGGGGGCTTGGGCTAATGAAAAACTGTTTTTT,CASSLVQGAWANEKLFF
TRBJ1-1,.,TRBV4-3,.,TGCGCCAGCAGCCAAGATGCGGGGGGCGGAAACACTGAAGCTTTCTTT,CASSQDAGGGNTEAFF
TRBJ1-4,.,TRBV28,TRBD1,TGTGCCAGCAGGGAGGGGACAGGGAAAGCTGAAAAACTGTTTTTT,CASREGTGKAEKLFF
TRBJ1-2,.,TRBV25-1,TRBD1,TGTGCCAGCAGTGACAGGGGGCTGAATGGCTACACCTTC,CASSDRGLNGYTF
TRBJ1-5,.,TRBV2,TRBD1,TGTGCCAGCAGTGAAAAGGGGGCGTTCGGTCAGCCCCAGCATTTT,CASSEKGAFGQPQHF
TRBJ2-1,.,TRBV18,TRBD2,TGTGCCAGCTCACCGACTAGCGGGAGAGGTGAGCAGTTCTTC,CASSPTSGRGEQFF
TRBJ2-5,.,TRBV7-9,TRBD2,TGTTCCAGCAGCTTAGCCCAGTTTGGGACTAGCGATGAGACCCAGTACTTC,CSSSLAQFGTSDETQYF
TRBJ2-7,.,TRBV18,TRBD2,TGTGCCAGCTCACCAGGAAGCGGGAGGGCCTACGAGCAGTACTTC,CASSPGSGRAYEQYF
TRBJ1-1,.,TRBV28,.,TGTGCCAGCAGTGGCGGGGGGATCGCCACTGAAGCTTTCTTT,CASSGGGIATEAFF
TRBJ2-7,.,TRBV7-8,.,TGTGCCAGCACCTTTTCCCCCGGTTACGAGCAGTACTTC,CASTFSPGYEQYF
TRBJ1-2,.,TRBV18,.,TGTGCCAGCTCACCACACAGCTATGGCTACACCTTC,CASSPHSYGYTF
TRBJ2-1,.,TRBV19,.,TGTGCCAGTACCCTAGATTACAATGAGCAGTTCTTC,CASTLDYNEQFF
TRBJ2-5,.,TRBV5-4,TRBD1,TGTGCCAGCAGCTTGCCGCGGACGGACAGGTACCAAGAGACCCAGTACTTC,CASSLPRTDRYQETQYF
TRBJ1-2,.,TRBV6-1,.,TGTGCCAGCAGTGGTACAGGTGCTTTCTATGGCTACACCTTC,CASSGTGAFYGYTF
TRBJ2-3,few,TRBV5-6,TRBD2,TGTGCCAGCAGTCTTAGCGGGAGGCGCGCAGATACGCAGTATTTT,CASSLSGRRADTQYF
TRBJ1-1,.,TRBV5-1,TRBD1,TGCGCCAGCAGCCCCGGACAGGGGATGAACACTGAAGCTTTCTTT,CASSPGQGMNTEAFF
TRBJ1-1,.,TRBV5-4,.,TGTGCCAGCAGTAGAGGGATGAACACTGAAGCTTTCTTT,CASSRGMNTEAFF
TRBJ2-4,.,TRBV19,.,TGTGCCAGTAGTATAGAGGGCGGGCCTAAAAACATTCAGTACTTC,CASSIEGGPKNIQYF
TRBJ1-1,.,TRBV9,.,TGTGCCAGCAGCCCCCGTGTCACAGCGGGGGAAGCTTTCTTT,CASSPRVTAGEAFF
TRBJ2-2,.,TRBV7-6,.,TGTGCCAGCAGCCTCACTGGTGGCACCGGGGAGCTGTTTTTT,CASSLTGGTGELFF
TRBJ2-7,.,TRBV5-1,TRBD1,TGCGCCAGCAGCCAGGGACAGGTTGGCTACGAGCAGTACTTC,CASSQGQVGYEQYF
TRBJ1-1,.,TRBV11-2,.,TGTGCCAGCAGCTTAAAGTGGGGACAAAAGAACACTGAAGCTTTCTTT,CASSLKWGQKNTEAFF
TRBJ2-7,.,TRBV29-1,TRBD2,TGCAGCGTTGAGGGCACTAGCGGGAGAAACTACGAGCAGTACTTC,CSVEGTSGRNYEQYF
TRBJ1-2,.,TRBV7-9,.,TGTTCCAGCAGCTTTGACAATTACTATGGCTACACCTTC,CSSSFDNYYGYTF
TRBJ2-7,.,TRBV9,TRBD1,TGTGCCAGCAGCCCGGGACAGGTTTCCTACGAGCAGTACTTC,CASSPGQVSYEQYF
TRBJ2-7,.,TRBV27,TRBD2,TGTGCCAGCAGTTTATCCGCGGGGGACGGCTACGAGCAGTACTTC,CASSLSAGDGYEQYF
TRBJ2-2,.,TRBV27,TRBD2,TGTGCCAGCACTAGCGGGAGGATCGGGGAGCTGTTTTTT,CASTSGRIGELFF
TRBJ2-7,.,TRBV19,TRBD2,TGTGCCAGTGCGGCAGCGGGAGTAGTGTACGAGCAGTACTTC,CASAAAGVVYEQYF
TRBJ1-1,.,TRBV4-1,.,TGCGCCAGCAGCCAAGATTTGTTGGGGGGAACTGAAGCTTTCTTT,CASSQDLLGGTEAFF
TRBJ2-3,.,TRBV27,TRBD2,TGTGCCAGCAGTAACGGACTAGCGGGGACAGATACGCAGTATTTT,CASSNGLAGTDTQYF
TRBJ1-4,.,TRBV29-1,TRBD1,TGCAGCGTAGTGGACAGGGTTGAGGAAAAACTGTTTTTT,CSVVDRVEEKLFF
TRBJ2-7,.,TRBV7-2,.,TGTGCCAGCAATACAAGATTCGGTACGGGAGAGCAGTACTTC,CASNTRFGTGEQYF